This TCR beta chain appears in the sequencing data of a study of a mutant IDH1 vaccine in newly diagnosed glioma. Study overall: Vaccines were begun 4-6 weeks after radiotherapy alone, or with temozolomide cycles. Standard pretreatment was either radiotherapy, temozolomide, or, for most, radiochemotherapy with temozolomide. The study's findings and limits: It was around 93% of patients that developed vaccine-induced immune responses.

Assay: immunoSEQ multiplex PCR; the TCRdb copy retains only in-frame clones and omits some. The sample consists of 25,000 to 35,000 clones, approximately 88% of them appearing once. Time point meaning: week 5, during vaccination. Every vaccine dose comprised 300 ug of mutant IDH1 20-mer peptide plus topical imiquimod. There were new WHO grade 3 or 4 astrocytomas in the donors, and these were IDH1-mutant and ATRX-lost. The length of the CDR3 is 13 residues. Germline values: CDR1 SGHNT, CDR2 YYREEE (reference sequence). Trimming removed 4 bases from V and 9 bases from J; junction bases left unmatched: 8. As for this clone: Its target is not known.

The chain couples TRBV5-4 to TRBJ1-2, with TRBD1 identical over 8 bases. The sequence derives from a man between 18 and 29 years old with glioma. This material consisted of PBMCs, taken from a glioma patient whose treatment included an IDH1 peptide vaccine. The CDR3 DNA follows: TGTGCCAGCAGCATCCAGACAGGGGATCGCTACACCTTC. Translating gives CASSIQTGDRYTF.